These 2 T cell receptor beta chains were all obtained from the same sample, sequenced in a study of cytomegalovirus exposure and HLA in healthy donors. The PCR employed 60 Vbeta primers together with 13 Jbeta primers. Repertoires were generated with immunoSEQ multiplex PCR, while TCRdb's copy carries only in-frame clones and drops some. The sample contains under 200,000 clones, 60% to 85% of which appear only once. Sequenced sample: PBMCs. The receptor source for this set is a female donor in good health and CMV-seronegative.

This chain joins TRBV28 and TRBJ1-2; 7 bases are shared with TRBD1. Looked up from germline, CDR1 is MDHEN and CDR2 is SYDVKM. The ends lost 4 bases at V and 0 bases at J; junction bases unmatched: 5. The CDR3 is made up of 15 amino acids. CDR3 nucleotides: TGTGCCAGCAGTTCGACCGGGACAGCTAACTATGGCTACACCTTC. Residues: CASSSTGTANYGYTF.

As DNA, the CDR3 is TGTGCCAGCAGTTTAGGAGGGCGAGGCACCTTC. Translating gives CASSLGGRGTF. The chain carries TRBV28 and TRBJ1-2, with no clear D. Trimming pared 2 bases from V and 13 bases from J, leaving 11 bases between. The CDR3 runs 11 residues. CDR1 is MDHEN, CDR2 SYDVKM, per germline.